The 8 T cell receptor beta chains presented below share a single source sample, sequenced in a study of response to subunit inactivated influenza vaccine. One entry per CDR3 protein, called by TCRdb with MiXCR from the RT-PCR reads. The sample comprises 550,000 to 800,000 distinct CDR3 sequences, around 13% of which are singletons, and 6.5% to 8.5% rests with the top ten. The input for sequencing was PBMCs from blood, taken less than 15 days before vaccination. The receptors shown here come from a man aged 45-60 years who received an inactivated influenza vaccine.

The rearrangement uses TRBV12-3 or TRBV12-4 and TRBJ2-2; TRBD2 agrees at 8 bases. This CDR3 has 17 amino acids. V lost 5 bases to trimming and J lost 4 bases; unmatched junction nucleotides: 12. CDR3 nucleotides: TGTGCCAGCAGTCCTAAGGGACTAGTGAGTGGCACCGGGGAGCTGTTTTTT. Amino acid sequence: CASSPKGLVSGTGELFF.

The V gene is TRBV5-4, the J gene TRBJ2-5, with 7 bases that match TRBD1. Trimming took 2 bases from V and 7 from J; bases not matched to a gene: 8. This CDR3 contains 14 residues. Germline CDR1 reads SGHNT; CDR2 reads YYREEE (reference sequence). This chain's CDR3 is CASSFSGAGGTQYF. DNA for the CDR3: TGTGCCAGCAGCTTTTCAGGCGCAGGGGGGACCCAGTACTTC.

V gene TRBV20-1 combines with J gene TRBJ2-3; D is perhaps TRBD2 (6 bases). V lost 5 bases and J 1 base, leaving 16 bases between the germline ends. This CDR3 is 15 amino acids long. Per germline, CDR1 DFQATT and CDR2 SNEGSKA (reference sequence). CDR3 residues: CSAGKTSTRTDTQYF. CDR3 coding DNA: TGCAGTGCTGGGAAAACTAGCACCCGCACAGATACGCAGTATTTT.

This clonotype was seen a few times. The chain couples TRBV20-1 to TRBJ2-3; D is perhaps TRBD2 (6 bases). V lost 7 bases to trimming and J lost 2 bases, with 13 bases between them. Germline V lookup: CDR1 DFQATT, CDR2 SNEGSKA (reference sequence). The CDR3 is made up of 13 amino acids. The CDR3 reads CSGIAELTDTQYF. The CDR3 bases are TGCAGTGGGATAGCGGAGCTCACAGATACGCAGTATTTT.

This clonotype was seen only a few times. This chain's CDR3 is CASSQGPARTEAFF. Written as DNA, the CDR3 is TGTGCCAGCAGTCAGGGGCCCGCTCGGACTGAAGCTTTCTTT. This rearrangement joins TRBV6-2 or TRBV6-3 to TRBJ1-1; maybe TRBD1 (6 bases). This CDR3 spans 14 amino acids. Germline values: CDR1 MNHEY, CDR2 SVGEGT. V was trimmed by 5 bases and J by 5 bases, leaving 15 bases between them.

The chain recombines TRBV2 with TRBJ2-7, with D perhaps assigned TRBD1 or TRBD2 (5 bases each). The CDR3 is 15 residues long. The V end lost 3 bases, the J end lost 2 bases, and 14 bases lay between the germline ends. Germline V gene data show CDR1 as SNHLY and CDR2 as FYNNEI. In DNA, the CDR3 is TGTGCCAGCAGTGAGGGGGAGCAGGAGACCTACGAGCAGTACTTC. Residues: CASSEGEQETYEQYF.

The chain couples TRBV12-3 or TRBV12-4 to TRBJ2-2; D perhaps matches TRBD1 (5 bases). The CDR3 has 15 residues. V lost 5 bases, J lost 1 base, and 11 bases lay in between. The CDR3 nucleotides read TGTGCCAGCAGTCAAGGGGCCTTGAACACCGGGGAGCTGTTTTTT. Amino acids: CASSQGALNTGELFF.

This clonotype was seen a handful of times. This chain connects TRBV25-1 to TRBJ2-3, with 9 positions matching TRBD1. CDR1 is MGHDK, CDR2 SYGVNS, per germline. The CDR3 is 16 amino acids. The trim removed 6 bases at V and 5 bases at J, leaving 12 bases unmatched. Here the CDR3 reads CASSPTGGIGGDTQYF. The CDR3 nucleotides are TGTGCCAGCAGCCCAACAGGGGGCATAGGCGGAGATACGCAGTATTTT.